This TCR beta chain was captured in a study of shared clonotypes between healthy human individuals. Study as a whole: Each donor's CD4 naive and CD4 memory cells filled three plates apiece, CD8 naive two, and CD8 memory one. Broader study findings: Shared clonotypes across all four donors exceeded non-shared ones in generation probability.

Trimming took off 1 base at V and 7 bases at J, with 10 bases between the two ends. The germline V gene has CDR1 SGHVS and CDR2 FNYEAQ. This CDR3 is 13 amino acids long. In the original analysis: Filtering differed, since immunoSEQ gave only junction sequences and no quality scores. TCRdb's copy holds only in-frame clones and misses some; the assay was immunoSEQ multiplex PCR. V and J calls and clone size are as listed in that table; D and trimming were resolved from the DNA. The table records millions of clones, about 92% of them present only once. The naive CD8 subset, CD45RO-negative cells positively selected for CCR7, excluded terminally differentiated effector memory CD45RA+ cells. To note about this clone: Its antigen remains unknown.

The gene calls are TRBV7-6 and TRBJ1-2; maybe TRBD1 (5 bases). Sequencing was done on a sample of naive CD8+ T cells from PBMCs. The clonotype was recovered from a man in his late teens or twenties in good health. Some clones in this sample may be carry-over from other donors' samples. CDR3 in DNA: TGTGCCAGCAGCTTAGGCAGGGCGATTGGCTACACCTTC. Its translation is CASSLGRAIGYTF.